Presented here are 18 T cell receptor beta chains from one specimen sequenced in a study of cytotoxic CD8 clonotypes in ibrutinib-treated CLL. The repertoire was sequenced with immunoSEQ multiplex PCR; TCRdb's copy has only in-frame clones and lacks some. Seen here are more than 110,000 clones, about three quarters observed once, and the top ten hold approximately 5.1%. Sequencing was performed on PBMCs, taken after 24 months of ibrutinib treatment. These receptors came from a human donor with chronic lymphocytic leukemia.

The V gene is TRBV10-3, the J gene TRBJ2-2; TRBD2 is a possible D gene (6 bases). In germline, CDR1 is ENHRY, CDR2 SYGVKD. This CDR3 region has 15 residues. Deletions cut 4 bases from V and 3 bases from J, with 12 bases between. The CDR3 sequence is CAISGSGGDTGELFF. As DNA, the CDR3 is TGTGCCATCAGTGGGTCTGGCGGGGACACCGGGGAGCTGTTTTTT.

The table lists this clone with a few counts. The chain is built from TRBV11-1 and TRBJ2-3; 11 nucleotides line up with TRBD2. This CDR3 is 16 amino acids long. The germline gives CDR1 SGHAT, CDR2 FQDESV (reference sequence). V shed 0 bases, J shed 3 bases, and the junction held 2 bases outside the gene matches. In DNA, the CDR3 is TGTGCCAGCAGCTTAGCGCTAGCGGGAGGTACAGATACGCAGTATTTT. Its protein is CASSLALAGGTDTQYF.

The chain couples TRBV5-1 to TRBJ2-5; weak D call: TRBD1 (6 bases). V gave up 0 bases and J gave up 2 bases, with 8 bases separating them. CDR3 length: 14 amino acids. The germline gives CDR1 SGHRS, CDR2 YFSETQ. CDR3: CASSLGDKQETQYF. CDR3 nucleotide sequence: TGCGCCAGCAGCTTGGGGGACAAACAAGAGACCCAGTACTTC.

This chain uses TRBV7-3 with TRBJ2-6; 7 nucleotides line up with TRBD1. The CDR3 is 17 amino acids. Per the germline V gene, CDR1 is SGHTA and CDR2 is FQGTGA. V gave up 2 bases and J gave up 2 bases; unmatched junction bases: 6. CDR3 coding DNA: TGTGCCAGCAGCTTAGGGGGCACAGGGGCTGGGGCCAACGTCCTGACTTTC. Its protein is CASSLGGTGAGANVLTF.

The V and J genes are TRBV5-1 and TRBJ1-2; D call uncertain. V lost 0 bases, J lost 1 base, and 7 bases lay in between. CDR1 and CDR2 (germline): SGHRS, YFSETQ. CDR3 length equals 14 residues. CDR3 sequence: CASSLVAGNYGYTF. The CDR3 coding sequence is TGCGCCAGCAGCTTGGTCGCGGGTAACTATGGCTACACCTTC.

This chain connects TRBV6-5 to TRBJ1-1; a weak D match, TRBD1 (5 bases). V lost 2 bases and J lost 7, with 14 bases in between. The germline V gene has CDR1 MNHEY and CDR2 SVGAGI. This CDR3 is built from 14 residues. This chain's CDR3 is CASSYGWGGGEAFF. CDR3 DNA sequence: TGTGCCAGCAGTTACGGTTGGGGCGGGGGTGAAGCTTTCTTT.

The chain carries TRBV18 and TRBJ1-2; maybe TRBD1 (5 bases). Trimming took off 4 bases at V and 4 bases at J, with 22 bases between the two ends. CDR1 is KGHSH, CDR2 LQKENI, per germline. CDR3 length: 17 residues. Here the CDR3 DNA reads TGTGCCAGCTCACTCACTGGGGGTGCTCAGGGAGGCTATGGCTACACCTTC. Protein sequence: CASSLTGGAQGGYGYTF. Combining the CDR3 with reference TRBV18 and TRBJ1-2 gives the whole variable domain NAGVMQNPRHLVRRRGQEARLRCSPMKGHSHVYWYRQLPEEGLKFMVYLQKENIIDESGMPKERFSAEFPKEGPSILRIQQVVRGDSAAYFCASSLTGGAQGGYGYTFGSGTRLTVV.

The DNA for the CDR3 is TGTGCCAGCAGTTTCCCTCATGACAGGAAAGAGACCCAGTACTTC. Its protein is CASSFPHDRKETQYF. The chain combines TRBV28 with TRBJ2-5; perhaps TRBD1 as D (6 bases). The CDR3 length is 15 residues. Per the germline V gene, CDR1 is MDHEN and CDR2 is SYDVKM. V lost 3 bases to trimming and J lost 3 bases, with 14 bases between them.

This chain uses TRBV7-9 with TRBJ2-1; D is possibly TRBD2 (5 bases). The CDR3 runs 12 residues. Trimming took off 3 bases at V and 9 bases at J, with 9 bases between the two ends. CDR1 is SEHNR and CDR2 is FQNEAQ in the germline V gene (reference sequence). The CDR3 region is CASSFSEGEQFF. The CDR3 nucleotides are TGTGCCAGCAGCTTTAGTGAGGGTGAGCAGTTCTTC.

This clone showed up many times. This rearrangement joins TRBV18 to TRBJ2-7; D gene uncertain. The CDR3 length is 11 residues. Germline CDR1 reads KGHSH; CDR2 reads LQKENI. The V end lost 5 bases, the J end lost 7 bases, and 9 bases lay between the germline ends. CDR3 in amino acids: CASSSGREQYF. In DNA, the CDR3 is TGTGCCAGCTCATCCGGCCGGGAGCAGTACTTC. Full variable domain (missing parts from reference TRBV18 and TRBJ2-7): NAGVMQNPRHLVRRRGQEARLRCSPMKGHSHVYWYRQLPEEGLKFMVYLQKENIIDESGMPKERFSAEFPKEGPSILRIQQVVRGDSAAYFCASSSGREQYFGPGTRLTVT.

The genes are TRBV9 and TRBJ1-4; TRBD1 agrees at 7 bases. V dropped 1 base and J dropped 5; count of bases not matched to a gene: 2. CDR1 and CDR2 (germline): SGDLS, YYNGEE. This CDR3 is built from 14 residues. CDR3 coding DNA: TGTGCCAGCAGCGTAACAGGGGAGAATGAAAAACTGTTTTTT. This translates into CASSVTGENEKLFF.

This clone was seen once. The chain couples TRBV29-1 to TRBJ1-2, with 7 bases matching TRBD1. V dropped 6 bases and J dropped 8; count of bases not matched to a gene: 12. The CDR3 loop spans 13 amino acids. Germline assignment: CDR1 SQVTM and CDR2 ANQGSEA. The CDR3: CSVDLPGQSGYTF. DNA of the CDR3: TGCAGCGTAGACCTACCGGGACAGAGCGGCTACACCTTC.

This chain connects TRBV6-5 to TRBJ2-7; D is perhaps TRBD2 (7 bases). CDR1 is MNHEY, CDR2 SVGAGI, per germline. The CDR3 covers 14 residues. The V and J ends lost 1 base and 3 bases respectively, with 10 bases between them. DNA of the CDR3: TGTGCCAGCAGTTACTGGGGGGGCCACTACGAGCAGTACTTC. Translated: CASSYWGGHYEQYF.

V is TRBV27 and J is TRBJ2-2; D is perhaps TRBD1 (5 bases). Germline V lookup: CDR1 MNHEY, CDR2 SMNVEV (reference sequence). V shed 5 bases and J shed 6 bases, with 16 bases lying between them. This CDR3 contains 15 residues. This CDR3 is CASSPRPGAAGELFF. As DNA, the CDR3 is TGTGCCAGCAGTCCCCGCCCTGGGGCGGCCGGGGAGCTGTTTTTT.

This clone was detected a few times. This sequence joins TRBV27 and TRBJ2-7; maybe TRBD1 (6 bases). Germline V gene sequence: CDR1 MNHEY, CDR2 SMNVEV (reference sequence). The CDR3 runs 15 residues. V gave up 5 bases and J gave up 2 bases, with 16 bases separating them. The CDR3 nucleotides are TGTGCCAGCAGTCCCCGCAGGGGTGAAGCCTACGAGCAGTACTTC. This encodes CASSPRRGEAYEQYF.

This chain connects TRBV5-1 to TRBJ2-7, with D possibly being TRBD2 (6 bases). Germline V CDR1 and CDR2: SGHRS, YFSETQ. The V end was cut by 4 bases, the J end by 7 bases, with 15 bases between. The CDR3 is made up of 13 amino acids. The CDR3, as DNA: TGCGCCAGCAGCGCGGGACTCCCCGGGGAGCAGTACTTC. It specifies CASSAGLPGEQYF.

V and J are TRBV4-2 and TRBJ2-5, with a tentative D call TRBD2 (7 bases). V was cut by 4 bases and J by 2 bases, with 14 bases left in between. Germline CDR1 is LGHNA and CDR2 is YNFKEQ. There are 15 residues in the CDR3. CDR3 sequence reads: CASSPAGGAQETQYF. CDR3 sequence (DNA): TGTGCCAGCAGCCCCGCTGGGGGGGCTCAAGAGACCCAGTACTTC.

This clone was detected a few times. The V gene is TRBV29-1, the J gene TRBJ2-7; D tentatively fits TRBD1 or TRBD2 (5 bases each). Germline V CDR1 and CDR2: SQVTM, ANQGSEA. The V and J ends lost 4 bases and 5 bases respectively, with 15 bases between them. CDR3 length equals 13 residues. The CDR3 DNA is TGCAGCGTTGGAAAGGGGACGGGACACGAGCAGTACTTC. Amino acid sequence: CSVGKGTGHEQYF.